Below, 16 T cell receptor beta chains from the same sample are listed, as sequenced in a study of shared clonotypes between healthy human individuals. The assay was immunoSEQ multiplex PCR, and TCRdb's table has in-frame clones only and misses some. The data contain almost 750,000 clones, 55% to 80% of them singletons. Material for sequencing was memory CD4+ T cells sorted from blood. Subset meaning: CD45RA-negative fraction. These receptors all come from a woman aged 25-40 years in good health.

CDR3 coding DNA: TGTGCCAGCAGTGGACTAGCGGGAGCGGTCGAGACCCAGTACTTC. Translated: CASSGLAGAVETQYF. This chain joins TRBV6-1 and TRBJ2-5; 12 bases map to TRBD2. J lost 5 bases, V lost 4 bases, and 5 bases had no gene match. The CDR3 extends over 15 amino acids. Germline assignment: CDR1 MNHNS and CDR2 SASEGT.

This sequence joins TRBV11-2 and TRBJ2-1; D gene ambiguous. Germline CDR1 and CDR2: SGHAT and FQNNGV. V gave up 1 base and J gave up 7 bases, with 8 bases separating them. The CDR3 covers 13 residues. The CDR3 coding sequence is TGTGCCAGCAGCTTAGGGAACGGGAATGAGCAGTTCTTC. It codes for CASSLGNGNEQFF. Complete variable domain (other parts from reference TRBV11-2 and TRBJ2-1): EAGVAQSPRYKIIEKRQSVAFWCNPISGHATLYWYQQILGQGPKLLIQFQNNGVVDDSQLPKDRFSAERLKGVDSTLKIQPAKLEDSAVYLCASSLGNGNEQFFGPGTRLTVL.

The chain carries TRBV10-2 and TRBJ2-6; D is unclear. Trimming removed 6 bases from V and 0 bases from J, with 18 bases in between. Germline assignment: CDR1 WSHSY and CDR2 SAAADI. The CDR3 runs to 18 residues. The CDR3 nucleotides are TGCGCCAGCAGCTTAGGCAGGCCGATCGTCTCTGGGGCCAACGTCCTGACTTTC. It is translated as CASSLGRPIVSGANVLTF.

The genes are TRBV5-1 and TRBJ2-5; D is undetermined. This CDR3 has 13 residues. Germline V lookup: CDR1 SGHRS, CDR2 YFSETQ. The V end was cut by 2 bases, the J end by 2 bases, with 7 bases between. This CDR3 reads CASSLQTQETQYF. CDR3 DNA sequence: TGCGCCAGCAGCTTACAGACTCAAGAGACCCAGTACTTC.

The chain combines TRBV6-1 with TRBJ2-7, with 7 bases aligning to TRBD2. Germline V CDR1 and CDR2: MNHNS, SASEGT. The CDR3 is made up of 16 amino acids. The junction had 9 bases not matched to a gene; V was cut back by 1 base and J by 3 bases. This CDR3 is CASSEVWGGSGYEQYF. In DNA, the CDR3 is TGTGCCAGCAGTGAAGTGTGGGGCGGGAGTGGCTACGAGCAGTACTTC.

The rearrangement uses TRBV7-9 and TRBJ2-4, with D perhaps given as TRBD1 or TRBD2 (5 bases each). Germline-derived CDR1 and CDR2 are SEHNR and FQNEAQ (reference sequence). The CDR3 runs 14 residues. Trimming removed 4 bases from V and 4 bases from J, with 11 bases in between. The CDR3 loop is CASSSDWTKNIQYF. Here the CDR3 DNA reads TGTGCCAGCAGCTCGGACTGGACAAAAAACATTCAGTACTTC.

This chain connects TRBV5-1 to TRBJ2-7; D is tentatively TRBD1 or TRBD2 (5 bases each). The germline V gene has CDR1 SGHRS and CDR2 YFSETQ. The CDR3 spans 14 residues. V was shortened by 4 bases and J by 7 bases, with 18 bases between the two germline ends. The CDR3 bases are TGCGCCAGCAGCCCTGGGACGGTCACGGGGGAGCAGTACTTC. It codes for CASSPGTVTGEQYF. The full variable domain, completed using reference TRBV5-1 and TRBJ2-7, is KAGVTQTPRYLIKTRGQQVTLSCSPISGHRSVSWYQQTPGQGLQFLFEYFSETQRNKGNFPGRFSGRQFSNSRSEMNVSTLELGDSALYLCASSPGTVTGEQYFGPGTRLTVT.

This clone came up a few times. The V gene is TRBV2, the J gene TRBJ2-2; D call uncertain. The CDR3 is 13 amino acids. CDR1 is SNHLY and CDR2 is FYNNEI in the germline V gene. V lost 6 bases and J lost 6, with 11 bases in between. Here the CDR3 reads CASSAHPSGELFF. Here the CDR3 DNA reads TGTGCCAGCAGCGCCCATCCGTCCGGGGAGCTGTTTTTT.

The chain joins TRBV4-1 to TRBJ1-5, with 7 nucleotides matching TRBD1. Trimming cost V 5 bases and J 0 bases; bases outside gene matches: 4. Germline V gene sequence: CDR1 MGHRA, CDR2 YSYEKL. The CDR3 consists of 15 residues. CDR3: CASSARGFSNQPQHF. DNA for the CDR3: TGCGCCAGCAGCGCCAGGGGGTTTAGCAATCAGCCCCAGCATTTT.

This clone occurred a few times. J is TRBJ2-3 and V is TRBV29-1, with TRBD2 matching over 12 bases. From germline, CDR1 is SQVTM and CDR2 ANQGSEA. V shed 6 bases, J shed 4 bases, and the junction held 8 bases outside the gene matches. The CDR3 is 15 residues long. The CDR3 DNA sequence: TGCAGCGTCCCGACTAGCGGGAGACTCGCAGATACGCAGTATTTT. This encodes CSVPTSGRLADTQYF.

CDR3 sequence (DNA): TGTGCCAGCAGCAAAGTTTGCTGGGAGGGGGAGACCCAGTACTTC. This encodes CASSKVCWEGETQYF. The rearrangement uses TRBV21-1 and TRBJ2-5; the table names TRBD2, a call not compared with the DNA. TRBV21-1 is designated a pseudogene. This CDR3 contains 15 residues.

The rearrangement joins TRBV29-1 to TRBJ1-2, with 7 bases lining up with TRBD1. The CDR3 has 13 residues. Germline V CDR1 and CDR2: SQVTM, ANQGSEA. The junction had 10 bases not matched to a gene; V was cut back by 4 bases and J by 8 bases. As DNA, the CDR3 is TGCAGCGTTGTCCCCAAGCAGGGGGAGGGCTACACCTTC. Residues: CSVVPKQGEGYTF.

The chain has TRBV7-8 and TRBJ1-3; D is perhaps TRBD1 (6 bases). Germline assignment: CDR1 SGHVS and CDR2 FQNEAQ. This CDR3 is 15 amino acids long. Trimming cost V 3 bases and J 4 bases, with 13 bases left between them. CDR3 in amino acids: CASSFLTGLGNTIYF. The DNA for the CDR3 is TGTGCCAGCAGCTTCCTTACAGGGCTCGGAAACACCATATATTTT.

The chain has TRBV28 and TRBJ1-2; the D is unclear. This CDR3 region has 14 residues. Germline V gives CDR1 MDHEN, CDR2 SYDVKM. With 4 bases removed from V and 5 bases from J, the gap between germline ends came to 14 bases. The CDR3 coding sequence is TGTGCCAGCAGTTGGATTCAGGAGGGATATGGCTACACCTTC. Amino acid sequence: CASSWIQEGYGYTF.

The chain carries TRBV5-4 and TRBJ1-2; D might be TRBD1 (6 bases). V lost 3 bases to trimming and J lost 1 base, with 16 bases between them. Germline assignment: CDR1 SGHNT and CDR2 YYREEE (reference sequence). There are 16 residues in the CDR3. CDR3 sequence reads: CASSWEDRVFNYGYTF. The CDR3 DNA follows: TGTGCCAGCAGCTGGGAGGACAGAGTTTTTAACTATGGCTACACCTTC.

The chain joins TRBV7-2 to TRBJ2-1; 9 nucleotides agree with TRBD2. Germline V gene data show CDR1 as SGHTA and CDR2 as FQGNSA. The CDR3 totals 16 residues. Losses at the gene ends were 5 bases for V and 3 bases for J; bases not matched to a gene: 8. The CDR3 here is CASSNHPSGNYNEQFF. CDR3 nucleotide sequence: TGTGCCAGCAGCAACCACCCTAGCGGGAACTACAATGAGCAGTTCTTC. Based on the CDR3 plus reference TRBV7-2 and TRBJ2-1, the full variable domain is GAGVSQSPSNKVTEKGKDVELRCDPISGHTALYWYRQSLGQGLEFLIYFQGNSAPDKSGLPSDRFSAERTGGSVSTLTIQRTQQEDSAVYLCASSNHPSGNYNEQFFGPGTRLTVL.